The T cell receptor (beta chain) described here comes from a study of blood T cell repertoires in COVID-19. Study-wide context: There were acute and convalescent COVID-19 samples, and they came from the United States, Italy and Spain. Sample material is recorded as cDNA or gDNA derived from T cells, B-cell-depleted T cells, or PBMCs.

This clone was seen a single time. Authors' processing steps: Estimation of nucleated cell counts was performed using reference gene primer amplification. The table came from immunoSEQ multiplex PCR; TCRdb's copy has only in-frame clones and leaves some out. That table is the source of V, J and clone size, and D and trimming were worked out from the DNA. The sample carries roughly 120,000 clones, 70% to 90% recorded once. Sample: peripheral blood. This sequence was found in a woman aged 45 to 65 with acute or convalescent COVID-19.

The chain's CDR3 is CASSQGPRPQETQYF. Here the CDR3 DNA reads TGCGCCAGCAGCCAAGGTCCTCGTCCCCAAGAGACCCAGTACTTC. The V call is TRBV4-1, the J call TRBJ2-5; D gene ambiguous. Germline-derived CDR1 and CDR2 are MGHRA and YSYEKL. With 1 base removed from V and 1 base from J, the gap between germline ends came to 10 bases. CDR3 length equals 15 residues.